This TCR beta chain was obtained from a study of T cells after posttransplantation cyclophosphamide. Assay: immunoSEQ multiplex PCR; the TCRdb copy retains only in-frame clones and omits some. The table lists a few thousand clones, around 67% of them singletons, with roughly 35% in the top ten. A marrow graft followed busulfan-fludarabine conditioning, with cyclophosphamide on days +3 and +4. V lost 4 bases to trimming and J lost 3 bases, with 13 bases between them. The CDR3 runs 15 residues. Germline CDR1 and CDR2: LNHDA and SQIVND (reference sequence). The specimen comprised PBMCs, sampled after allogeneic stem cell transplant with posttransplant cyclophosphamide. The chain couples TRBV19 to TRBJ1-5; D not certain. The sequence derives from a female patient between 50 and 59 years old who received an allogeneic stem cell transplant from a related donor, was CMV-positive, and had no GVHD. Some T cells may be supplied by the graft donor. Here the CDR3 reads CASSTWEVDNQPQHF. CDR3 sequence (DNA): TGTGCCAGTAGTACCTGGGAGGTGGACAATCAGCCCCAGCATTTT.